This T cell receptor (beta chain) was sequenced for a study of early T cells in non-severe SARS-CoV-2 infection. The germline V gene has CDR1 SEHNR and CDR2 FQNEAQ (reference sequence). Trimming left V 5 bases short and J 0 bases short, with 7 bases between. CDR3 length equals 14 residues. Ten or more counts support this clonotype. Attached unique molecular identifiers marked individual cDNA molecules. TCRdb used MiXCR to reprocess the 5' RACE reads, holding one entry per CDR3 protein. The data hold about 69,000 distinct CDR3 sequences, with about 9% observed a single time. The receptor comes from an adult who was a healthcare worker with PCR-confirmed SARS-CoV-2 infection or an uninfected control (not recorded which). The specimen sequenced was whole blood. The J gene is TRBJ1-4, the V gene TRBV7-9; D is ambiguous. The CDR3 protein is CASSNVATNEKLFF. For the CDR3, the DNA is TGTGCCAGCAGCAACGTTGCAACTAATGAAAAACTGTTTTTT. Full variable domain (missing parts from reference TRBV7-9 and TRBJ1-4): DTGVSQNPRHKITKRGQNVTFRCDPISEHNRLYWYRQTLGQGPEFLTYFQNEAQLEKSRLLSDRFSAERPKGSFSTLEIQRTEQGDSAMYLCASSNVATNEKLFFGSGTQLSVL.